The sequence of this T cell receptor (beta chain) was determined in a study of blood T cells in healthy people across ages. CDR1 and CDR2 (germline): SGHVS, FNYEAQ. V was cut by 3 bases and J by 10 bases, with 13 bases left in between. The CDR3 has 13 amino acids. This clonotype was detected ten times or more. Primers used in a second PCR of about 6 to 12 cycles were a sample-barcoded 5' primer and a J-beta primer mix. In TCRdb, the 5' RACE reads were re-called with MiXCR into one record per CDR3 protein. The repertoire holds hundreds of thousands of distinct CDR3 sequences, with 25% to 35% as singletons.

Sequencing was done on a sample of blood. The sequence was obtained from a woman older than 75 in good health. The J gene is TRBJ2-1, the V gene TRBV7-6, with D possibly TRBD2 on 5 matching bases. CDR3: CASSLPYSGEQFF. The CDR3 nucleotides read TGTGCCAGCAGCTTGCCCTACAGCGGCGAGCAGTTCTTC.